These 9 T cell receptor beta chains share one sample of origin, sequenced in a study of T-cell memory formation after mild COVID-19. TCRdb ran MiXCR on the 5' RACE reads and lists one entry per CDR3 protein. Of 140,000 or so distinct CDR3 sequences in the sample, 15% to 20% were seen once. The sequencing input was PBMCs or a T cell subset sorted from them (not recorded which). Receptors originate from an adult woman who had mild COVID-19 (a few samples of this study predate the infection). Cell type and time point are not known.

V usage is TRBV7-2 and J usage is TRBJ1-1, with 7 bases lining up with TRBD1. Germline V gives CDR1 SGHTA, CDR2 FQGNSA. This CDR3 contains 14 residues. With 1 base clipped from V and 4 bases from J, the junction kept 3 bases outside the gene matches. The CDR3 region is CASSLVTGTTEAFF. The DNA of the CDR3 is TGTGCCAGCAGCTTAGTGACAGGGACCACTGAAGCTTTCTTT.

CDR3 nucleotides: TGTGCCTGGAGTGTACTAAGTGGGACGACAGATACGCAGTATTTT. This translates into CAWSVLSGTTDTQYF. The V gene is TRBV30, the J gene TRBJ2-3, with D perhaps matching TRBD1 or TRBD2 (5 bases each). CDR3 length: 15 amino acids. Germline V gene lookup returns CDR1 GTSNPN and CDR2 SVGIG (reference sequence). Trimming removed 0 bases from V and 3 bases from J, with 13 bases in between.

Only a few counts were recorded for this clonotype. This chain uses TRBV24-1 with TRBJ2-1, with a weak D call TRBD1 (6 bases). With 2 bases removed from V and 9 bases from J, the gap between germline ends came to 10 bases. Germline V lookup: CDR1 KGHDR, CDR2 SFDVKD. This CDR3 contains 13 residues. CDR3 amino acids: CATSDSQGFEQFF. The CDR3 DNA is TGTGCCACCAGTGATTCGCAGGGGTTTGAGCAGTTCTTC.

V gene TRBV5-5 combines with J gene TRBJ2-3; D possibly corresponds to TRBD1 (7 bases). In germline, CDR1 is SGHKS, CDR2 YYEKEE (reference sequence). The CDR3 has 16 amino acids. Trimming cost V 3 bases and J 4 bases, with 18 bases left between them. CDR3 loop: CASSWGDSRGSDTQYF. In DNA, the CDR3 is TGTGCCAGCAGCTGGGGGGACAGCAGAGGCTCAGATACGCAGTATTTT.

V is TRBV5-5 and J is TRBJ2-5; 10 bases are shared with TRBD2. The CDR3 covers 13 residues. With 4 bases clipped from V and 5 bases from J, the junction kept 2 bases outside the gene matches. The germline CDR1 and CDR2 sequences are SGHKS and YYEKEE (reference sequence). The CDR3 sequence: CASSMTSGETQYF. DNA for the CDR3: TGTGCCAGCAGCATGACTAGCGGGGAGACCCAGTACTTC.

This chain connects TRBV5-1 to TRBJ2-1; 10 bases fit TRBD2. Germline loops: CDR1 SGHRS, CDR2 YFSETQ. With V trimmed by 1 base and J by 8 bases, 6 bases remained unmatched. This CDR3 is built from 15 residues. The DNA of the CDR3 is TGCGCCAGCAGCTTGTGGAGCGGGGGGGCGGATGAGCAGTTCTTC. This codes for CASSLWSGGADEQFF. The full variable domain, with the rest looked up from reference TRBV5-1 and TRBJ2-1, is KAGVTQTPRYLIKTRGQQVTLSCSPISGHRSVSWYQQTPGQGLQFLFEYFSETQRNKGNFPGRFSGRQFSNSRSEMNVSTLELGDSALYLCASSLWSGGADEQFFGPGTRLTVL.

The CDR3 DNA is TGTGCCAGCAGTCCCTACATCACACAAAAATCCTATGGCTACACCTTC. As protein: CASSPYITQKSYGYTF. The V call is TRBV12-3 or TRBV12-4, the J call TRBJ1-2; D unresolved. CDR3 size: 16 residues. Trimming cost V 5 bases and J 4 bases, with 20 bases left between them.

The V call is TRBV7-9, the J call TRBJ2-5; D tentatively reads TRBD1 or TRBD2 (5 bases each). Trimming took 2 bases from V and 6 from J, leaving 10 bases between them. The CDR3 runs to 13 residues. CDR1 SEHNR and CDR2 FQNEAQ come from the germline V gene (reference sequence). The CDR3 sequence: CASSLIGTQTQYF. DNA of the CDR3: TGTGCCAGCAGCTTAATCGGGACGCAGACCCAGTACTTC. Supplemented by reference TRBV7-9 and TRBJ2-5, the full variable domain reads DTGVSQNPRHKITKRGQNVTFRCDPISEHNRLYWYRQTLGQGPEFLTYFQNEAQLEKSRLLSDRFSAERPKGSFSTLEIQRTEQGDSAMYLCASSLIGTQTQYFGPGTRLLVL.

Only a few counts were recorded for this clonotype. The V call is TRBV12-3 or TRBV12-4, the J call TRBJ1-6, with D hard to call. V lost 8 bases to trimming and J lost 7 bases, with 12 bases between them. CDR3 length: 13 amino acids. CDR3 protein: CASSRSENSPLHF. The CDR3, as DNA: TGTGCCAGCTCAAGGTCAGAGAATTCACCCCTCCACTTT.